Presented here are 21 T cell receptor beta chains from one specimen sequenced in a study of identical twins. TCRdb re-called the 5' RACE reads through MiXCR, storing one row per CDR3 protein. Here the sample spans under 1 million distinct CDR3 sequences, approximately 13% being singletons. The sample was also linked to a second study, of yellow fever vaccine responses in identical twins.

The sequenced sample was PBMCs. These receptors all come from a woman aged 18-29 years in good health.

The chain carries TRBV20-1 and TRBJ2-1, with unresolved D. The germline V gene has CDR1 DFQATT and CDR2 SNEGSKA (reference sequence). The CDR3 consists of 12 residues. Trimming removed 5 bases at V and 5 bases at J, with 10 bases between. The CDR3 here is CSALGVHNEQFF. The CDR3 DNA sequence: TGCAGTGCTCTTGGGGTCCACAATGAGCAGTTCTTC.

The gene calls are TRBV20-1 and TRBJ2-1; perhaps TRBD1 as D (6 bases). The CDR3 is made up of 18 amino acids. V was pared by 0 bases and J by 0 bases, with 18 bases between. Looked up from germline, CDR1 is DFQATT and CDR2 is SNEGSKA (reference sequence). CDR3 loop: CSAREWGRGPSSYNEQFF. Here the CDR3 DNA reads TGCAGTGCTAGAGAATGGGGGCGCGGGCCGAGCTCCTACAATGAGCAGTTCTTC.

This clonotype was counted ten times or more. The chain links TRBV11-2 to TRBJ1-4; no clear D gene. Germline lookup yields CDR1 SGHAT and CDR2 FQNNGV. V gave up 4 bases and J gave up 5 bases, with 8 bases separating them. CDR3 size: 13 residues. The CDR3 reads CASSSIRNEKLFF. CDR3 bases: TGTGCCAGCAGCTCCATCCGAAATGAAAAACTGTTTTTT.

The sample holds many counts of this clonotype. The gene calls are TRBV10-3 and TRBJ1-5; TRBD1 might be the D (6 bases). With 2 bases removed from V and 7 bases from J, the gap between germline ends came to 12 bases. The CDR3 has 14 residues. Germline assignment: CDR1 ENHRY and CDR2 SYGVKD. The CDR3 DNA sequence: TGTGCCATCAGTGAGCAGGGGACGGGGCAGCCCCAGCATTTT. Translation: CAISEQGTGQPQHF.

The chain combines TRBV11-2 with TRBJ2-1; 8 positions agree with TRBD1. Germline CDR1 SGHAT, CDR2 FQNNGV. J lost 3 bases, V lost 5 bases, and 9 bases had no gene match. The CDR3 loop spans 16 amino acids. CDR3 bases: TGTGCCAGCAGCGCCACCAGTACAGGGGGCTACAATGAGCAGTTCTTC. Protein product: CASSATSTGGYNEQFF.

V and J are TRBV20-1 and TRBJ2-2; no clear D gene. The V and J ends lost 1 base and 0 bases respectively, with 15 bases between them. CDR3 size: 17 residues. Germline loops: CDR1 DFQATT, CDR2 SNEGSKA (reference sequence). This CDR3 is CSARVGKVTSNTGELFF. CDR3 bases: TGCAGTGCTAGAGTGGGGAAAGTGACCTCGAACACCGGGGAGCTGTTTTTT.

The V call is TRBV7-8, the J call TRBJ2-1, with TRBD2 matching over 7 bases. This CDR3 spans 15 amino acids. Trimming at V came to 1 base and at J to 10 bases, leaving 10 bases not matched to a gene. The V gene's germline CDR1 is SGHVS and CDR2 FQNEAQ. The CDR3 nucleotides are TGTGCCAGCAGCTTAGAAGAAGGCGGGAGCCGCGAGCAGTTCTTC. It translates to CASSLEEGGSREQFF.

This clonotype was recorded a few times. J is TRBJ1-4 and V is TRBV20-1; TRBD1 might be the D (6 bases). This CDR3 region has 13 residues. The V gene lost 4 bases and the J gene lost 7 bases, with 13 bases spanning the gap. Germline CDR1 is DFQATT and CDR2 is SNEGSKA (reference sequence). The CDR3 protein is CSATRNRVEKLFF. The DNA for the CDR3 is TGCAGTGCTACACGTAACAGGGTTGAAAAACTGTTTTTT.

The J gene is TRBJ1-4, the V gene TRBV7-9, with D possibly TRBD1 on 6 matching bases. The CDR3 consists of 17 residues. Trimming stripped 2 bases from V and 0 bases from J, with 13 bases between. Germline V CDR1 and CDR2: SEHNR, FQNEAQ (reference sequence). The CDR3 loop is CASSLSQGTATNEKLFF. The CDR3 nucleotides are TGTGCCAGCAGCTTAAGTCAGGGGACTGCAACTAATGAAAAACTGTTTTTT.

The chain carries TRBV7-9 and TRBJ2-7, with TRBD1 as a possible D gene (5 bases). Germline-derived CDR1 and CDR2 are SEHNR and FQNEAQ (reference sequence). The germline V and J ends were trimmed by 1 base and 6 bases, with 13 bases remaining between them. The CDR3 spans 14 residues. The CDR3 here is CASSLEGALGEQYF. The CDR3 DNA is TGTGCCAGCAGCTTAGAAGGGGCTCTTGGCGAGCAGTACTTC.

This clonotype was detected only a few times. The genes are TRBV24-1 and TRBJ1-5, with D unclear. Germline CDR1 and CDR2: KGHDR and SFDVKD. The CDR3 covers 14 residues. Trimming took 3 bases from V and 3 from J, leaving 8 bases between them. The CDR3 DNA sequence: TGTGCCACCAGTGATCCCCCGCACAATCAGCCCCAGCATTTT. As protein: CATSDPPHNQPQHF.

This clonotype was detected only a few times. CDR3 in DNA: TGCGCCAGCAGCCCGCAGACGGCGTCCTACAATGAGCAGTTCTTC. This codes for CASSPQTASYNEQFF. The chain carries TRBV5-1 and TRBJ2-1; the D is unclear. V was trimmed by 4 bases and J by 1 base, leaving 12 bases between them. The CDR3 sequence is 15 residues long. Germline V gene data show CDR1 as SGHRS and CDR2 as YFSETQ.

This clonotype was picked up many times. The chain has TRBV24-1 and TRBJ1-2, with D perhaps matching TRBD1 (6 bases). The V gene lost 4 bases and the J gene lost 7 bases, with 15 bases spanning the gap. The length of the CDR3 is 14 residues. Germline assignment: CDR1 KGHDR and CDR2 SFDVKD. The CDR3 reads CATSDSGQPGGYTF. The CDR3 coding sequence is TGTGCCACCAGTGACTCCGGACAGCCTGGTGGCTACACCTTC.

The chain is built from TRBV7-3 and TRBJ2-7; 11 bases are a match to TRBD2. This CDR3 spans 18 amino acids. Germline V lookup: CDR1 SGHTA, CDR2 FQGTGA. J lost 6 bases, V lost 5 bases, and 18 bases had no gene match. DNA of the CDR3: TGTGCCAGCAGCCCGCAATCCCCACTAGCGGGAGATTTTTGCGAGCAGTACTTC. It codes for CASSPQSPLAGDFCEQYF.

This clonotype was seen at least ten times. V usage is TRBV7-9 and J usage is TRBJ1-5; TRBD1 matches 8 bases. The V segment lost 7 bases and the J segment 4 bases; nucleotides outside the gene matches: 6. Germline V gene lookup returns CDR1 SEHNR and CDR2 FQNEAQ (reference sequence). The CDR3 has 14 residues. The CDR3 loop is CASTQTGENQPQHF. CDR3 sequence (DNA): TGTGCCAGCACCCAGACAGGGGAGAATCAGCCCCAGCATTTT.

This chain links TRBV12-3 or TRBV12-4 with TRBJ1-2; D gene uncertain. V gave up 6 bases and J gave up 8 bases, with 10 bases separating them. The CDR3 is 11 residues long. The CDR3 sequence: CASSLDRGYTF. CDR3 in DNA: TGTGCCAGCAGCCTCGATAGGGGCTACACCTTC.

Regarding this clonotype: A much larger clone lies a single base off, so this may be a read error. The chain combines TRBV29-1 with TRBJ2-2; unclear D gene. CDR3 size: 11 residues. Germline assignment: CDR1 SQVTM and CDR2 ANQGSEA. V lost 8 bases, J lost 5 bases, and 9 bases lay in between. CDR3 coding DNA: TGCAGCATTGGGGATACCGGGGAGCTGTTTTTT. Translation: CSIGDTGELFF.

There are a few counts of this clonotype. The rearrangement links TRBV28 to TRBJ2-1; TRBD2 matches 8 bases. The CDR3 has 15 residues. V was pared by 6 bases and J by 4 bases, with 8 bases of the junction left unmatched. Germline-derived CDR1 and CDR2 are MDHEN and SYDVKM. The CDR3 DNA reads as TGTGCCAGCAGGAAGAGCGGGAGCGATTACAATGAGCAGTTCTTC. As protein: CASRKSGSDYNEQFF.

This chain connects TRBV3-1 to TRBJ2-7, with 7 nucleotides matching TRBD2. The trim removed 4 bases at V and 7 bases at J, leaving 13 bases unmatched. This CDR3 spans 15 amino acids. In germline, CDR1 is LGHDT, CDR2 YNNKEL (reference sequence). CDR3 amino acids: CASSPQNGRLGEQYV. CDR3 nucleotides: TGTGCCAGCAGCCCTCAAAACGGGAGGCTGGGAGAGCAGTACGTC.

The rearrangement links TRBV29-1 to TRBJ2-3, with TRBD2 matching over 8 bases. The CDR3 sequence is 14 residues long. Germline V gene sequence: CDR1 SQVTM, CDR2 ANQGSEA. J gave up 4 bases and V 2 bases, and 5 bases lay outside the gene matches. CDR3 loop: CSVESGGEADTQYF. CDR3 bases: TGCAGCGTTGAAAGCGGGGGTGAAGCAGATACGCAGTATTTT.

This clonotype was detected many times. This rearrangement joins TRBV2 to TRBJ1-1; weak D call: TRBD1 (6 bases). The CDR3 covers 17 residues. Deletions cut 8 bases from V and 1 base from J, with 23 bases between. CDR1 SNHLY and CDR2 FYNNEI come from the germline V gene. CDR3 protein: CASDSEPRDMGNTEAFF. CDR3 in DNA: TGTGCCAGCGACTCCGAACCCCGGGACATGGGGAACACTGAAGCTTTCTTT. Filled out from reference TRBV2 and TRBJ1-1, the complete variable domain reads EPEVTQTPSHQVTQMGQEVILRCVPISNHLYFYWYRQILGQKVEFLVSFYNNEISEKSEIFDDQFSVERPDGSNFTLKIRSTKLEDSAMYFCASDSEPRDMGNTEAFFGQGTRLTVV.